This TCR beta chain was obtained from a study of T cell responses to AZD1222 COVID-19 vaccine. Overall study: Pooled samples include second doses given at about 4 or 12 weeks.

Details on this clone: The antigen remains unidentified.

Assay used: immunoSEQ multiplex PCR; TCRdb lists only in-frame clones, some missing. The sample consists of approximately 160,000 clones, about nine tenths of them appearing once. Overall study findings and caveats: Nearly half of spike-specific TCRs reportedly go after variant regions that carry no mutations. Possibly, clonal diversity was underestimated; donors were largely white British and included more females. Sampling captured repertoires only after the peak T cell response.

The sequence was collected from an adult in good health. Sequenced material: peripheral blood, taken on day 0 of AZD1222 vaccination.

CDR3 DNA sequence: TGTGCCTGGAGCAGCTCCGGGGGCAATCAGCCCCAGCATTTT. Encoded protein: CAWSSSGGNQPQHF. The chain joins TRBV30 to TRBJ1-5; D uncertain. CDR3 length: 14 amino acids. The V gene lost 3 bases and the J gene lost 2 bases, with 11 bases spanning the gap. Per the germline V gene, CDR1 is GTSNPN and CDR2 is SVGIG (reference sequence).